The T cell receptor (beta chain) under discussion was sequenced for a study of T cells in Graves' hyperthyroidism and ophthalmopathy (dated by TCRdb to the late 2010s). The study in broad terms: Peripheral blood samples were taken at initial diagnosis, before any treatment was given. The paper reports TCR Vbeta CDR3 sequencing of approximately 140 peripheral blood samples: over 40 ophthalmopathy, approximately 74 hyperthyroidism and around 17 progressor patients. The study also compared thyroid tissue and blood T-cell repertoires from more than five Graves' hyperthyroidism patients. TCR V-J signatures able to tell the groups apart were searched for in a discovery cohort of more than 90 patients, of whom around 42 had Graves' ophthalmopathy and about 60 had stable Graves' hyperthyroidism. The approximately 100 discovery patients were divided at random into training and test sets in a 7:3 ratio. After blood sampling, hyperthyroidism patients were treated with methimazole at a starting dose of 30 mg daily, and ophthalmopathy patients were treated with high-dose intravenous methylprednisolone. An independent validation cohort of under 20 hyperthyroidism patients and approximately 16 patients who later progressed to ophthalmopathy tested prospective prediction of ophthalmopathy. The paper as a whole reports these results and caveats: A model built on a 13 V-J signature distinguished ophthalmopathy from stable hyperthyroidism, reaching around 87% sensitivity and about 81% specificity in cross-validation and 80%/75% in testing. No statistical method was used to set the sample size in advance, and investigators knew the group allocation. In validation, the model predicted progression to ophthalmopathy with over 65% sensitivity and over 72% specificity, a median of around six months before onset. Most expanded thyroid clonotypes (frequency above 0.001) were also found in blood, which suggests that blood repertoires may mirror thyroid immune responses.

The sample holds many counts of this clonotype. Its antigen is currently not known. No base-level quality is on record; no much larger clone is a single base apart. Trimming takes 5 bases from V and 2 bases from J, and the germline ends sit 16 bases apart. From a lookup of the germline V gene, CDR1 and CDR2 are MDHEN and SYDVKM. The CDR3 contains 16 residues, cysteine and phenylalanine counted. Only the CDR3 part of the read is kept: 48 bases, read in frame from the first base. The TCR beta CDR3 regions were amplified from the RNA transcripts. A first-round RT-PCR of the TCR CDR3 used the HTBI primer set with the Qiagen OneStep RT-PCR kit. A second multiplex PCR round built the libraries, followed by size selection and purification. Paired-end sequencing of the libraries was performed with 100 bp reads on an Illumina HiSeq2000. Concerning the study's data processing: SOAPnuke was used to process the raw data, throwing out any read that contained adapters or uncalled bases, had a mean Phred below 15, or lacked an exact constant-primer or identifier match. COPE v1.2.5 was used to merge high-quality paired reads, and clonotypes were defined as unique nucleotide sequences. Clonotypes were aligned to IMGT TRBV, TRBD and TRBJ reference segments using MiTCR v1.1. Analysis was restricted to V-J combinations with a frequency above 0.0001, which covered approximately 99% of repertoires. A TCS score was defined as the ratio of F50 (clonal expansion) to E x V (chaos), with BLOSUM62-based TCRdist applied between CDR3 peptides within each V-J. Welch's t-statistics and random forest reduced fewer than 550 V-J features to some 14, which were used in a naive Bayes classifier (R e1071). TCRdb cleaned the public reads at Q25 with fastp, built clones with MiXCR and kept in-frame beta chains. Each entry merges the rows of one CDR3 protein and shows their most common DNA and genes. TCRdb, rather than the study authors, made the V and J calls. For this sample the table gives about 640,000 distinct CDR3 sequences, of which more than 14% were detected only once. The ten largest make up around 12% of the sample.

Ophthalmopathy patients had moderately to severely active disease, with a Clinical Activity Score of 3 or more, a NOSPECS grade of 4 or more, and a disease duration of less than 3 months. Any patient with an uncontrolled infection, another autoimmune disease, pregnancy or lactation was excluded. Diagnoses were established on the basis of clinical symptoms, serum thyroxine and TRAb, thyroid ultrasound, and orbital computed tomography. PBMCs were separated from roughly 10 ml of fresh peripheral blood using Ficoll-Paque density gradient centrifugation. Total RNA was extracted using Trizol reagent, and RNA quality was assessed on an Agilent 2100 Bioanalyzer.

What was sequenced was blood. The source is a woman aged 50 to 65 with Graves' ophthalmopathy. This chain is built from TRBV28 and TRBJ2-1, with the D gene too uncertain to name. CDR3 loop: CASSPPVYRTYNEQFF. The DNA sequence follows: TGTGCCAGCAGTCCCCCCGTCTATCGCACCTACAATGAGCAGTTCTTC.